This section outlines one TCR beta chain sequence together with its context. Between the trimmed V and J ends, which lost 3 bases and 1 base, there was a span of 9 bases. CDR1 and CDR2 from the germline V gene are SGHTA and FQGTGA. The CDR3 length is 14 residues. The data were obtained in a study of blood T cell repertoires in COVID-19. At the level of the study: Samples of COVID-19 (acute and convalescent) were obtained from the United States, Italy and Spain. PBMCs, B-cell-depleted T cells, or T cells provided the cDNA or gDNA that made up the material.

Authors' methods: How many nucleated cells were present was estimated from reference gene primer amplification. This table comes from immunoSEQ multiplex PCR, and its TCRdb copy is limited to in-frame clones, with some not included. V and J calls and clone size are as listed in that table; D and trimming were resolved from the DNA. This table holds around 210,000 clones, about 88% found once. In Seattle, patients joined the study during active infection and were tracked longitudinally. V gene TRBV7-3 combines with J gene TRBJ1-1, with no clear D. Sequencing was performed on peripheral blood. This TCR came from a man between 50 and 59 years old with COVID-19, enrolled during active disease. The CDR3: CASSLTAENTEAFF. The CDR3 DNA follows: TGTGCCAGCAGCTTGACTGCCGAGAACACTGAAGCTTTCTTT.